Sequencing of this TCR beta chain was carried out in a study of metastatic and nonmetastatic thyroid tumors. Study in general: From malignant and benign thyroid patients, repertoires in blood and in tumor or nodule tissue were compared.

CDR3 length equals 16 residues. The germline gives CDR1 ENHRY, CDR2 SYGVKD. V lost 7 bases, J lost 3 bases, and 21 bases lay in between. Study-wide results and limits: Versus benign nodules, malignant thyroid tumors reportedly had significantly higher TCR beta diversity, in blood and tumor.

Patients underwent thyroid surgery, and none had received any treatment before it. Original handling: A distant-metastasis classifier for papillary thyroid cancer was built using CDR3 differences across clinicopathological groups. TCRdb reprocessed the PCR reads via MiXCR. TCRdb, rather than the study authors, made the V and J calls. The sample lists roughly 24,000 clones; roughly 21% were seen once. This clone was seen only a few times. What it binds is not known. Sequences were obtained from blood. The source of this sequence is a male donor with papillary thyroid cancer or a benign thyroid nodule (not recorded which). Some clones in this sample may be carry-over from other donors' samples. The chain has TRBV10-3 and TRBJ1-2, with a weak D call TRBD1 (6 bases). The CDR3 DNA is TGTGCCATCATTCAGGGGACCCAAGGAGTATACTATGGCTACACCTTC. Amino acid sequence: CAIIQGTQGVYYGYTF.